The rows below give T cell receptor beta chains drawn from one sample of a study of CD8+CD57+ T cells in acquired aplastic anemia. Each CDR3 protein is one row after TCRdb ran MiXCR on the reads. The profile shows under 200,000 distinct CDR3 sequences, approximately 43% of them singletons. Material: sorted CD4+, CD8+, or CD8+CD57+ T cells (not recorded which) from PBMCs. All receptors come from a human donor in good health. Each CDR3 is given with its conserved first and last residue. The D gene is left open where the match is weak. For some rows the clone size is stated as once, few or many, or as a class when expanded; others skip it.

clone_size,v_call,d_call,cdr3_length,j_call,cdr3_aa,cdr3_nt
many,TRBV20-1,.,17,TRBJ2-6,CSARDMSPSAGANVLTF,TGCAGTGCTAGAGATATGAGTCCTAGCGCTGGGGCCAACGTCCTGACTTTC
few,TRBV7-3,.,14,TRBJ2-3,CASSHRDQGDTQYF,TGTGCCAGCAGCCACCGGGACCAAGGGGATACGCAGTATTTT
many,TRBV20-1,.,14,TRBJ2-1,CSASRSGDTREQFF,TGCAGTGCTAGTCGTAGCGGAGACACAAGAGAGCAGTTCTTC
few,TRBV5-1,.,14,TRBJ1-1,CASSLLRQNTEAFF,TGCGCCAGCAGCTTATTACGTCAGAACACTGAAGCTTTCTTT
many,TRBV9,.,15,TRBJ2-2,CASSVGLRDTGELFF,TGTGCCAGCAGCGTAGGACTCAGGGACACCGGGGAGCTGTTTTTT
many,TRBV3-1,.,17,TRBJ2-7,CASSLRVSRAYIHEQYF,TGTGCCAGCAGCCTACGTGTCAGCCGGGCCTACATCCACGAGCAGTACTTC
.,TRBV6-2/TRBV6-3,.,15,TRBJ2-1,CASTSSLTSYNEQFF,TGTGCCAGCACCTCTAGCTTAACCTCCTACAATGAGCAGTTCTTC
.,TRBV24-1,.,16,TRBJ2-3,CATSDPLQGSTDTQYF,TGTGCCACCAGTGACCCCCTCCAGGGGAGCACAGATACGCAGTATTTT
.,TRBV10-3,.,12,TRBJ2-3,CAIRGGTDTQYF,TGTGCCATCCGGGGTGGAACAGATACGCAGTATTTT
.,TRBV19,.,14,TRBJ1-1,CASSRRVEGYEAFF,TGTGCCAGTAGTAGGAGGGTTGAGGGGTATGAAGCTTTCTTT
few,TRBV24-1,.,14,TRBJ1-5,CATSRAAYNQPQHF,TGTGCCACCAGTAGGGCAGCCTACAATCAGCCCCAGCATTTT
.,TRBV6-1,.,12,TRBJ2-7,CAITRGSYEQYF,TGTGCCATCACCCGGGGGAGCTACGAGCAGTACTTC
many,TRBV13,.,15,TRBJ1-3,CASSNQGDSGNTIYF,TGTGCCAGCAGCAACCAGGGAGACTCTGGAAACACCATATATTTT
.,TRBV7-8,TRBD2,15,TRBJ2-7,CASSLLGGGGKEQYF,TGTGCCAGCAGCCTCCTGGGCGGGGGAGGGAAAGAGCAGTACTTC
.,TRBV10-3,TRBD1,12,TRBJ2-3,CAISVPQGSRYF,TGTGCCATCAGTGTACCACAGGGGAGTCGGTATTTT
.,TRBV7-9,.,13,TRBJ2-7,CASSLTTDYEQYF,TGTGCCAGCAGCTTAACGACAGACTACGAGCAGTACTTC
many,TRBV12-3/TRBV12-4,.,14,TRBJ2-1,CASSLVGMLNEQFF,TGTGCCAGCAGTTTAGTAGGAATGCTCAATGAGCAGTTCTTC
few,TRBV2,TRBD1,14,TRBJ1-4,CASSKDRENEKLFF,TGTGCCAGCAGTAAGGACAGGGAGAATGAAAAACTGTTTTTT
many,TRBV20-1,.,15,TRBJ2-4,CSAGGNGLAKNIQYF,TGCAGTGCAGGCGGGAATGGACTAGCCAAAAACATTCAGTACTTC
.,TRBV7-2,.,12,TRBJ2-7,CASSANNYEQYF,TGTGCCAGCAGCGCGAACAACTACGAGCAGTACTTC
many,TRBV2,.,14,TRBJ1-5,CASTLTDLYQPQHF,TGTGCCAGCACCCTGACGGATCTTTATCAGCCCCAGCATTTT
.,TRBV9,.,18,TRBJ2-1,CASSVVSTVGAWNNEQFF,TGTGCCAGCAGCGTAGTTTCGACGGTGGGGGCCTGGAACAATGAGCAGTTCTTC
.,TRBV15,.,14,TRBJ2-1,CATSSTFAVNEQFF,TGTGCCACCAGCAGCACGTTCGCGGTCAATGAGCAGTTCTTC
.,TRBV6-1,.,12,TRBJ2-7,CASSGSGAEQYF,TGTGCCAGCAGCGGATCCGGAGCGGAGCAGTACTTC
once,TRBV10-3,TRBD1,14,TRBJ1-1,CAISAGQGTNEAFF,TGTGCCATCAGTGCGGGACAGGGGACTAATGAAGCTTTCTTT